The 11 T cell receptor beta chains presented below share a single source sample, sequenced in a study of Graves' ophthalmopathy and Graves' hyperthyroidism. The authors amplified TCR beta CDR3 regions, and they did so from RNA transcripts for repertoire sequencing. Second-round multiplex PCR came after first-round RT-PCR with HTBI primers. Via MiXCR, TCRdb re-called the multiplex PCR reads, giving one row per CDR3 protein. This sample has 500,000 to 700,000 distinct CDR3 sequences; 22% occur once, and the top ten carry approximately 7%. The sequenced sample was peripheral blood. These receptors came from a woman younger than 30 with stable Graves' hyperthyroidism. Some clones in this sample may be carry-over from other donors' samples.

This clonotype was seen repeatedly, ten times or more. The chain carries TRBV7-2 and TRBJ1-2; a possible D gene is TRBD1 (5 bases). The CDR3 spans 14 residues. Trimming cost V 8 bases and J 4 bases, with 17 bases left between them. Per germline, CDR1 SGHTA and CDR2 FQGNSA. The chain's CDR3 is CASPKKGNSYGYTF. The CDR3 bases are TGTGCCAGCCCCAAAAAGGGGAATAGCTATGGCTACACCTTC.

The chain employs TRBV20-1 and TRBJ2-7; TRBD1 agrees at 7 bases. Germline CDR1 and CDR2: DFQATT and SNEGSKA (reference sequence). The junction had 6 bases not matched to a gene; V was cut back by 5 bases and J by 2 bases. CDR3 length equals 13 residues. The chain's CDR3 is CSAAGTATYEQYF. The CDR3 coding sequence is TGCAGTGCTGCAGGGACAGCGACCTACGAGCAGTACTTC.

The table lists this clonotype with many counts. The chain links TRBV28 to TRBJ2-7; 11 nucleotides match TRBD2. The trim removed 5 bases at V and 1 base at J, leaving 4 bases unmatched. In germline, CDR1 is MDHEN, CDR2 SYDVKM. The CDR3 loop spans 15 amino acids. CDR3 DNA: TGTGCCAGCAGTCAACGACTAGCGGGATCCTACGAGCAGTACTTC. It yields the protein CASSQRLAGSYEQYF.

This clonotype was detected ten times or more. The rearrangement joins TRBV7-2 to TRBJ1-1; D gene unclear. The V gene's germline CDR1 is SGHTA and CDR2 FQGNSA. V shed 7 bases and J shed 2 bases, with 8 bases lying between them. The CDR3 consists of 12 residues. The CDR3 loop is CASIRTNTEAFF. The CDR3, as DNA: TGTGCCAGCATCCGAACTAACACTGAAGCTTTCTTT.

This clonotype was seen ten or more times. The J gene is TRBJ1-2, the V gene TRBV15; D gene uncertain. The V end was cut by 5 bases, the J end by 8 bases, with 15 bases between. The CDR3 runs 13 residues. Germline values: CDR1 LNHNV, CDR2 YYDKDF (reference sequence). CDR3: CATSPASRWGYTF. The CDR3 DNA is TGTGCCACCAGCCCCGCGTCGAGGTGGGGCTACACCTTC.

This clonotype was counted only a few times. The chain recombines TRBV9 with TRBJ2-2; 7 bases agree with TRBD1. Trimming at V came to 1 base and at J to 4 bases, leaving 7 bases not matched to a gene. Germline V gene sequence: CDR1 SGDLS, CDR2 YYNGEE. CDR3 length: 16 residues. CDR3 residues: CASSVKVSGGTGELFF. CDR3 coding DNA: TGTGCCAGCAGCGTAAAGGTTTCAGGGGGCACCGGGGAGCTGTTTTTT.

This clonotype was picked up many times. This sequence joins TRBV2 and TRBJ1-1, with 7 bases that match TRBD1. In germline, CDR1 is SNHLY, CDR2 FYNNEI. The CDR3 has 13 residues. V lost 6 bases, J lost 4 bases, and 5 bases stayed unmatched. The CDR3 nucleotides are TGTGCCAGCAGAAGACAGGGTGCCACTGAAGCTTTCTTT. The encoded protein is CASRRQGATEAFF.

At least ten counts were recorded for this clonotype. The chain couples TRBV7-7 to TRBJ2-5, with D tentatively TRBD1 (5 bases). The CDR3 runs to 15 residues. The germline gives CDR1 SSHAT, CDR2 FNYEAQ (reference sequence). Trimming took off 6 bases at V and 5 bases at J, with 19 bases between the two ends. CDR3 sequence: CASSPTDSLGETQYF. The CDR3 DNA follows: TGTGCCAGCAGTCCTACCGACAGTCTTGGGGAGACCCAGTACTTC.

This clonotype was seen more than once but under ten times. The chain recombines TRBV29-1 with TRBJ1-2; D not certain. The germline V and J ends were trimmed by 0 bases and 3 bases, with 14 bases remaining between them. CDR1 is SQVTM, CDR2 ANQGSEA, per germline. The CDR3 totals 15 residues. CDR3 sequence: CSVEDPWGKDYGYTF. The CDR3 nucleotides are TGCAGCGTTGAAGACCCTTGGGGTAAAGACTATGGCTACACCTTC.

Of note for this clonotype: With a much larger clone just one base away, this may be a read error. DNA for the CDR3: TGTGCCAGCAGCTCGACAGGGGGGGAGGCCTTC. As protein: CASSSTGGEAF. The genes are TRBV7-9 and TRBJ1-2; 9 bases agree with TRBD1. From germline, CDR1 is SEHNR and CDR2 FQNEAQ (reference sequence). The CDR3 extends over 11 amino acids.

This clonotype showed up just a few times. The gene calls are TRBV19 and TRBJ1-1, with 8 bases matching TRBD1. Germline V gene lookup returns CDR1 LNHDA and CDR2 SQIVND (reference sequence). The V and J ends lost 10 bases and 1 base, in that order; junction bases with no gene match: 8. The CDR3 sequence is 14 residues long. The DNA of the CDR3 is TGTGCCACTGGGACAGGCGGCGCGAACACTGAAGCTTTCTTT. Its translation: CATGTGGANTEAFF.